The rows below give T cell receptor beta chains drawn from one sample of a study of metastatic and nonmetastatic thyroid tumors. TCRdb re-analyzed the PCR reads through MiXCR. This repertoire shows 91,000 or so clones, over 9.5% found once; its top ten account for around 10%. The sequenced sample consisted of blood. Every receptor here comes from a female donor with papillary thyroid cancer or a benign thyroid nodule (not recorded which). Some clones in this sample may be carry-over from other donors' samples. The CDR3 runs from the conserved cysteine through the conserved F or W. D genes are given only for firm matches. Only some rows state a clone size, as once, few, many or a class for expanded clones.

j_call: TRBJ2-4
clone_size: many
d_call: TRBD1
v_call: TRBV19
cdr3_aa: CASSHSGQGNIQYF
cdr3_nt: TGTGCCAGTAGCCACTCGGGACAGGGAAACATTCAGTACTTC

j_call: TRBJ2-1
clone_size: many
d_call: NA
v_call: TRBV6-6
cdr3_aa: CASSYTGNEQFF
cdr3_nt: TGTGCCAGCAGTTACACGGGAAATGAGCAGTTCTTC

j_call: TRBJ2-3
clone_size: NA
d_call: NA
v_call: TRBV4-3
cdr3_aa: CSSSHRGSITQYF
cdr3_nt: TGCTCCAGCAGCCATCGCGGCAGTATTACGCAGTATTTT

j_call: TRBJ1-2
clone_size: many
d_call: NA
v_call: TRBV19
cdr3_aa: CASSIPGTEAYGYTF
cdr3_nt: TGTGCCAGTAGTATCCCCGGGACGGAAGCGTATGGCTACACCTTC

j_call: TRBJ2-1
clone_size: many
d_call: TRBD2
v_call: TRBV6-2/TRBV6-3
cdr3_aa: CASRTSGRVSYNEQFF
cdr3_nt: TGTGCCAGCAGAACTAGCGGGAGGGTTTCCTACAATGAGCAGTTCTTC

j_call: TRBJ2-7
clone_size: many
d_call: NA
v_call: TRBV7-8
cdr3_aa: CASSPHYEQYF
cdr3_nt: TGTGCCAGCAGCCCCCATTACGAGCAGTACTTC

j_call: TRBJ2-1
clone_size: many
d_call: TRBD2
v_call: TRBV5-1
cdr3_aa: CASSFRTSGYNEQFF
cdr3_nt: TGCGCCAGCAGCTTTAGAACTAGCGGTTACAATGAGCAGTTCTTC

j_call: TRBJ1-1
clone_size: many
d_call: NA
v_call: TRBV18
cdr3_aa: CASSPARGNMNTEAFF
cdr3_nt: TGTGCCAGCTCGCCAGCTCGAGGAAACATGAACACTGAAGCTTTCTTT

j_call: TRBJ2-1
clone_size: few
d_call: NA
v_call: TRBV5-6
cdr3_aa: CASSFDSYNEQFF
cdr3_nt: TGTGCCAGCAGTTTTGACAGTTACAATGAGCAGTTCTTC

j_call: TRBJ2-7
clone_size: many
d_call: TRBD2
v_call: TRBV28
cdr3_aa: CASSPPGTSGREQYF
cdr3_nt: TGTGCCAGCAGTCCTCCCGGGACTAGCGGGCGCGAGCAGTACTTC

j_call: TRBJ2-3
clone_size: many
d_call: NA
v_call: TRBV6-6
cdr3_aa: CASSYAAGKTDTQYF
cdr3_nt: TGTGCCAGCAGTTACGCGGCTGGAAAGACAGATACGCAGTATTTT

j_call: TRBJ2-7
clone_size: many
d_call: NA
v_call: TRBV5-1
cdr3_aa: CASSSQIGGPLYEQYF
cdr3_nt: TGCGCCAGCAGCTCGCAAATTGGGGGTCCACTCTACGAGCAGTACTTC

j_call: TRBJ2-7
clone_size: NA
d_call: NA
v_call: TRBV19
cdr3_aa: CASSEDFLQEQYF
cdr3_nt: TGTGCCAGTAGCGAGGACTTCCTGCAAGAGCAGTACTTC

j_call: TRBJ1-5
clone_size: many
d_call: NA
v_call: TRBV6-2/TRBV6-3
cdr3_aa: CASSYGGAGNQPQHF
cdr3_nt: TGTGCCAGCAGTTACGGGGGGGCCGGGAATCAGCCCCAGCATTTT

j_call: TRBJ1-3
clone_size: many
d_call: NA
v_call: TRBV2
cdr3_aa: CASRRGRSSGNTIYF
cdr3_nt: TGTGCCAGCAGGCGCGGACGGAGCTCTGGAAACACCATATATTTT

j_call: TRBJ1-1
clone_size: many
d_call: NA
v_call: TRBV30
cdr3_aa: CAWRGLLNTEAFF
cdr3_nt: TGTGCCTGGAGGGGACTCTTGAACACTGAAGCTTTCTTT

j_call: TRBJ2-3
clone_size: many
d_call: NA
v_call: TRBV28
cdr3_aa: CASNLAGRTNSDTQYF
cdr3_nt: TGTGCCAGCAACCTCGCGGGTCGGACTAATTCAGATACGCAGTATTTT

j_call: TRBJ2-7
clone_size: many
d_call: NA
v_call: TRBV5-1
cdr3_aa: CASSLPGAYEQYF
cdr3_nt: TGCGCCAGCAGCTTGCCGGGCGCCTACGAGCAGTACTTC

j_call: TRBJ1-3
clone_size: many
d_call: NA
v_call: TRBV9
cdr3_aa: CASSTYTAGNTIYF
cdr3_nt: TGTGCCAGCAGCACCTACACGGCTGGAAACACCATATATTTT

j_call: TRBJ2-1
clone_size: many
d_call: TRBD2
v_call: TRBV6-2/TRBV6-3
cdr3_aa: CAAGLAGINEQFF
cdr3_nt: TGTGCCGCGGGACTAGCGGGTATCAATGAGCAGTTCTTC

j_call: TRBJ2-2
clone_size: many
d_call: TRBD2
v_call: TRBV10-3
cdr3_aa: CAIRGEGNTGELFF
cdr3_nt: TGTGCCATCCGAGGGGAGGGGAACACCGGGGAGCTGTTTTTT

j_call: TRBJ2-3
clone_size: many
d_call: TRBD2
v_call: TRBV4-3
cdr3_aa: CASSQVLAGGPDTQYF
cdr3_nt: TGCGCCAGCAGCCAGGTCCTAGCGGGAGGGCCGGATACGCAGTATTTT

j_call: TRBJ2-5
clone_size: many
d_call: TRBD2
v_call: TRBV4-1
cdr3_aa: CASSQDRISGGKETQYF
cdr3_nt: TGCGCCAGCAGCCAAGATAGGATTAGCGGGGGCAAAGAGACCCAGTACTTC

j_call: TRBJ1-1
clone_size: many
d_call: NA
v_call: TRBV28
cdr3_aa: CASSPTFGNGNTEAFF
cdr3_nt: TGTGCCAGCAGTCCCACCTTCGGGAACGGGAACACTGAAGCTTTCTTT

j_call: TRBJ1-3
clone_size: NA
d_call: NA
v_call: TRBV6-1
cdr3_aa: CAIAEKPGHGVNAIYF
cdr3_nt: TGTGCCATCGCCGAAAAACCGGGACACGGGGTAAACGCCATATATTTT

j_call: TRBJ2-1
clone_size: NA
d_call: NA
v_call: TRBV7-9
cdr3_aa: CASSLGDNEQFF
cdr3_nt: TGTGCCAGCAGCTTAGGCGACAATGAGCAGTTCTTC

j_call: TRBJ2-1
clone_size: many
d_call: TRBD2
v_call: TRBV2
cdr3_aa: CASRGTSGSRYNEQFF
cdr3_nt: TGTGCCAGCAGAGGGACTAGCGGGAGTAGATACAATGAGCAGTTCTTC

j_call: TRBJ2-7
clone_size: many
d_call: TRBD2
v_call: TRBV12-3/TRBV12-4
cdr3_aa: CASGSVAGGHEQYF
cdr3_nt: TGTGCCAGCGGGAGTGTAGCGGGAGGCCACGAGCAGTACTTC

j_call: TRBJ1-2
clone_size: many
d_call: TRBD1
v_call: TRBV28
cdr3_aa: CASSLSPGGYGYTF
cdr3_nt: TGTGCCAGCAGTTTATCCCCAGGGGGGTATGGCTACACCTTC

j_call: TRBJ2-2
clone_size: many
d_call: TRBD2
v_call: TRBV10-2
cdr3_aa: CASRSGSSGGELFF
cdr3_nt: TGCGCCAGCAGAAGCGGGAGTTCCGGCGGGGAGCTGTTTTTT

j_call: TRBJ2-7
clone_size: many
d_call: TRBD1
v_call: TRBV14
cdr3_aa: CASSLRDRDYEQYF
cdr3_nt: TGTGCCAGCAGCCTCCGGGACAGGGATTACGAGCAGTACTTC

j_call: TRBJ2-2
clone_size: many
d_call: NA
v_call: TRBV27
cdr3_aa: CASSLLQGRYGELFF
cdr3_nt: TGTGCCAGCAGTTTATTACAGGGGAGGTACGGGGAGCTGTTTTTT

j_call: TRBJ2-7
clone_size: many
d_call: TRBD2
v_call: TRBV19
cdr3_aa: CASSRGTSGSLSEQYF
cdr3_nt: TGTGCCAGTAGTAGGGGTACTAGCGGGAGCCTAAGCGAGCAGTACTTC

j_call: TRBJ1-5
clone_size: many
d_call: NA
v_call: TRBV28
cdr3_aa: CASSLSGNQPQHF
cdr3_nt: TGTGCCAGCAGTTTAAGCGGCAATCAGCCCCAGCATTTT

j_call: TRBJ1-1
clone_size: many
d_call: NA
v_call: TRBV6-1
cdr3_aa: CASRPGWPEAFF
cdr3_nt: TGTGCCAGCAGGCCCGGATGGCCTGAAGCTTTCTTT

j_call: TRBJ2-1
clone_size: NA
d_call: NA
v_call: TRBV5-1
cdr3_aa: CASSIPGSAYNEQFF
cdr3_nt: TGCGCCAGCAGCATCCCGGGATCTGCCTACAATGAGCAGTTCTTC

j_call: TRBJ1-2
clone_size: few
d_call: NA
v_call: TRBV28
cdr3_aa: CASKGDTTGYTF
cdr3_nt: TGTGCCAGCAAGGGGGACACCACCGGCTACACCTTC

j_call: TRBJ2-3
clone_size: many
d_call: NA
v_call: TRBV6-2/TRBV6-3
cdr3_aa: CASSYEGRGADTQYF
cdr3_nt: TGTGCCAGCAGCTACGAAGGGCGGGGCGCAGATACGCAGTATTTT

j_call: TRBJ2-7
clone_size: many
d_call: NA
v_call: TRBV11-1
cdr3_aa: CASSQGARCEQYF
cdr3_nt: TGTGCCAGCAGCCAAGGGGCAAGATGCGAGCAGTACTTC

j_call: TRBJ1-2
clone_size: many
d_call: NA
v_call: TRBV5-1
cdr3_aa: CASSLASEYGYTF
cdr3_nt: TGCGCCAGCAGCTTGGCGTCAGAATATGGCTACACCTTC

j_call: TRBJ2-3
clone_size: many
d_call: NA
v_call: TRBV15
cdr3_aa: CATAERAGGDTQYF
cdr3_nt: TGTGCCACCGCCGAGAGGGCTGGAGGAGATACGCAGTATTTT